The entry that follows covers one T cell receptor (beta chain) sequence. Its antigen is still unknown. Use of 60 Vbeta and 13 Jbeta primers characterized the PCR. Some clones are missing from TCRdb's copy, which holds only in-frame ones; the method was immunoSEQ multiplex PCR. The data hold fewer than 250,000 clones, with about 82% observed a single time. This entry is derived from a study of cytomegalovirus exposure and HLA in healthy donors. Study results and caveats: A previous analysis found most TCR beta V segments productive roughly 90% or roughly 30% of the time. Later analysis revealed greater clonal expansion in HLA-associated TCR beta chains than in equally common others.

The CDR3 length is 13 residues. The V and J ends lost 8 bases and 4 bases respectively, with 17 bases between them. Per the germline V gene, CDR1 is SQVTM and CDR2 is ANQGSEA. The chain joins TRBV29-1 to TRBJ1-2; D may be TRBD1 (5 bases). The specimen sequenced was PBMCs. The sequence derives from a man aged 25-45 years in good health and CMV-seronegative. CDR3 DNA: TGCAGCCTACAGACGGGGGGGAGCTATGGCTACACCTTC. Translation gives CSLQTGGSYGYTF.